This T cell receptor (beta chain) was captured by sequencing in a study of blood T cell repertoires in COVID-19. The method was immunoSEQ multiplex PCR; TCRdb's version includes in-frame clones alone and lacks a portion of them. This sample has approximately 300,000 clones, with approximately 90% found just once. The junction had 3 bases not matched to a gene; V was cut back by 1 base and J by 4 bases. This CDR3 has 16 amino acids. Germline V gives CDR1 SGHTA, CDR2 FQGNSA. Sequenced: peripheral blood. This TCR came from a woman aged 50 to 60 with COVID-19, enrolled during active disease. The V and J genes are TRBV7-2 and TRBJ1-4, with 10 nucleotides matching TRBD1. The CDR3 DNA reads TGTGCCAGCAGCTTAGTAGGGACAGGGGTTAATGAAAAACTGTTTTTT. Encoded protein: CASSLVGTGVNEKLFF. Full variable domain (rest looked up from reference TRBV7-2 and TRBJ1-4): GAGVSQSPSNKVTEKGKDVELRCDPISGHTALYWYRQSLGQGLEFLIYFQGNSAPDKSGLPSDRFSAERTGGSVSTLTIQRTQQEDSAVYLCASSLVGTGVNEKLFFGSGTQLSVL.